Presented here are 29 T cell receptor beta chains from one specimen sequenced in a study of cytomegalovirus exposure and HLA in healthy donors. Primers: 60 Vbeta forward and 13 Jbeta reverse. The assay was immunoSEQ multiplex PCR, and TCRdb's table has in-frame clones only and misses some. The sample holds a few hundred thousand clones, roughly 80% seen once. The sequenced material came from PBMCs. All receptors come from a man aged 25 to 40 in good health and CMV-seronegative.

The chain joins TRBV9 to TRBJ2-3; D possibly corresponds to TRBD2 (6 bases). The V gene lost 0 bases and the J gene lost 3 bases, with 11 bases spanning the gap. This CDR3 region has 15 residues. Per the germline V gene, CDR1 is SGDLS and CDR2 is YYNGEE. CDR3 loop: CASSVAGVSTDTQYF. The CDR3 DNA follows: TGTGCCAGCAGCGTAGCGGGGGTATCGACAGATACGCAGTATTTT.

As to this clone: The junction differs from germline at one of its ends, possibly a read error. V gene TRBV27 combines with J gene TRBJ1-2, with D perhaps matching TRBD1 (6 bases). The CDR3 contains 15 residues. CDR1 and CDR2 from the germline V gene are MNHEY and SMNVEV (reference sequence). CDR3 sequence reads: CASSLSTGGFYGYTF. CDR3 bases: TGTGCCAGCAGCTTATCAACGGGGGGCTTCTATGGCTACACCTTC.

The rearrangement uses TRBV4-1 and TRBJ1-6; D is uncertain. The CDR3 extends over 17 amino acids. V lost 1 base, J lost 6 bases, and 16 bases lay in between. Germline CDR1 and CDR2: MGHRA and YSYEKL. The CDR3 DNA reads TGCGCCAGCAGCCAAGGGGTCAATATGGGCTCTAATTCACCCCTCCACTTT. It codes for CASSQGVNMGSNSPLHF.

This chain joins TRBV5-1 and TRBJ2-7; possibly TRBD2 for D (6 bases). The germline V gene has CDR1 SGHRS and CDR2 YFSETQ. Trimming pared 2 bases from V and 2 bases from J, leaving 11 bases between. The CDR3 loop spans 14 amino acids. The CDR3 spells CASSFGSGPYEQYF. CDR3 nucleotides: TGCGCCAGCAGCTTCGGGAGCGGACCCTACGAGCAGTACTTC.

This chain uses TRBV19 with TRBJ2-4; TRBD1 matches 7 bases. The V segment lost 4 bases and the J segment 8 bases; nucleotides outside the gene matches: 14. Germline V gene data show CDR1 as LNHDA and CDR2 as SQIVND (reference sequence). The CDR3 loop spans 16 amino acids. The CDR3 bases are TGTGCCAGTAGTACCCGGGACAGACCCTTAGAAGACATTCAGTACTTC. As protein: CASSTRDRPLEDIQYF.

The chain couples TRBV10-3 to TRBJ1-1, with TRBD1 identical over 7 bases. The trim removed 3 bases at V and 6 bases at J, leaving 10 bases unmatched. The length of the CDR3 is 15 residues. The V gene's germline CDR1 is ENHRY and CDR2 SYGVKD. This CDR3 is CAISDSGDREPEAFF. In nucleotides, the CDR3 is TGTGCCATCAGTGATTCAGGCGACAGGGAGCCTGAAGCTTTCTTT.

This clone has a single count. The rearrangement joins TRBV7-9 to TRBJ1-2, with a possible D match to TRBD1 (6 bases). The V end lost 3 bases, the J end lost 2 bases, and 10 bases lay between the germline ends. CDR1 is SEHNR and CDR2 is FQNEAQ in the germline V gene (reference sequence). This CDR3 has 14 residues. The CDR3 sequence is CASSLGATNYGYTF. The CDR3 DNA reads as TGTGCCAGCAGCTTGGGGGCAACCAACTATGGCTACACCTTC.

With regard to this clone: Mismatch with germline at one junction end may stem from a read error. The chain uses TRBV29-1 and TRBJ2-6, with D maybe TRBD1 (5 bases). The CDR3 has 12 residues. Germline values: CDR1 SQVTM, CDR2 ANQGSEA. The CDR3 protein is CSVDSGASVLTF. CDR3 nucleotide sequence: TGCAGCGTAGACTCTGGGGCCAGCGTCCTGACTTTC.

This clone was counted once. The chain employs TRBV5-5 and TRBJ1-1; perhaps TRBD1 as D (6 bases). CDR3 length: 14 residues. The V gene's germline CDR1 is SGHKS and CDR2 YYEKEE (reference sequence). V was clipped by 3 bases and J by 4 bases, with 13 bases between them. CDR3 amino acids: CASSYTAGATEAFF. DNA of the CDR3: TGTGCCAGCAGCTATACCGCAGGGGCCACTGAAGCTTTCTTT.

This chain links TRBV10-3 with TRBJ2-3, with D possibly matching TRBD2 (6 bases). Germline V gives CDR1 ENHRY, CDR2 SYGVKD. Between the trimmed V and J ends, which lost 2 bases and 3 bases, there was a span of 12 bases. This CDR3 spans 15 amino acids. The CDR3 bases are TGTGCCATCAGTGAGGGCAGGGCGGGGACAGATACGCAGTATTTT. Its translation is CAISEGRAGTDTQYF.

The chain employs TRBV23-1 and TRBJ2-5; 7 bases map to TRBD1. TRBV23-1 is classed as an ORF, of uncertain function. The CDR3 has 12 residues. Trimming at V came to 8 bases and at J to 2 bases, leaving 2 bases not matched to a gene. CDR3 protein: CASPGQQETQYF. The CDR3 region has the DNA TGCGCCAGCCCGGGACAGCAAGAGACCCAGTACTTC.

V and J are TRBV6-1 and TRBJ2-5, with 8 bases identical to TRBD1. Looked up from germline, CDR1 is MNHNS and CDR2 is SASEGT. CDR3 length equals 15 residues. Germline trimming cut 8 bases from V and 11 bases from J; bases unmatched to any gene: 19. This chain's CDR3 is CASWLGTGYAQGQYF. The CDR3 bases are TGTGCCAGCTGGCTCGGGACAGGCTACGCGCAAGGGCAGTACTTC.

The V and J genes are TRBV28 and TRBJ2-1; possibly TRBD1 for D (6 bases). CDR1 is MDHEN and CDR2 is SYDVKM in the germline V gene. This CDR3 has 15 amino acids. The germline V and J ends were trimmed by 3 bases and 8 bases, with 17 bases remaining between them. As DNA, the CDR3 is TGTGCCAGCAGTTTCTCGGGACAAGGTTGGGATGAGCAGTTCTTC. Amino acids: CASSFSGQGWDEQFF.

The table lists this clone with a few counts. V and J are TRBV9 and TRBJ2-1, with 9 bases that match TRBD1. CDR1 and CDR2 (germline): SGDLS, YYNGEE. The CDR3 has 15 amino acids. Trimming removed 1 base from V and 5 bases from J; junction bases left unmatched: 4. The CDR3 spells CASSVRTGANNEQFF. As DNA, the CDR3 is TGTGCCAGCAGCGTAAGGACAGGGGCTAACAATGAGCAGTTCTTC.

The J gene is TRBJ2-1, the V gene TRBV11-2; 12 bases align to TRBD2. The CDR3 is made up of 14 amino acids. With 7 bases clipped from V and 15 bases from J, the junction kept 13 bases outside the gene matches. Per germline, CDR1 SGHAT and CDR2 FQNNGV. The DNA of the CDR3 is TGTGCCAGCACCTATTATACTAGCGGGGGGCAACCGTTCTTC. It codes for CASTYYTSGGQPFF.

The genes are TRBV4-2 and TRBJ2-7; 12 positions match TRBD2. Germline V CDR1 and CDR2: LGHNA, YNFKEQ. V dropped 1 base and J dropped 4; count of bases not matched to a gene: 11. This CDR3 contains 18 residues. As DNA, the CDR3 is TGTGCCAGCAGCCAAGTCGCTAGCGGGGGGGCCTCTGGGTACGAGCAGTACTTC. Encoded protein: CASSQVASGGASGYEQYF.

This rearrangement joins TRBV28 to TRBJ1-1, with a possible D match to TRBD1 (5 bases). Germline V gene sequence: CDR1 MDHEN, CDR2 SYDVKM. The germline V and J ends were trimmed by 2 bases and 1 base, with 11 bases remaining between them. This CDR3 comprises 15 residues. The CDR3 sequence: CASSLQVGGNTEAFF. The CDR3 bases are TGTGCCAGCAGTTTACAGGTCGGGGGGAACACTGAAGCTTTCTTT. The full variable domain, its missing parts supplied by reference TRBV28 and TRBJ1-1, is DVKVTQSSRYLVKRTGEKVFLECVQDMDHENMFWYRQDPGLGLRLIYFSYDVKMKEKGDIPEGYSVSREKKERFSLILESASTNQTSMYLCASSLQVGGNTEAFFGQGTRLTVV.

This clone was seen just once. The chain couples TRBV28 to TRBJ1-5; D not resolved. V was shortened by 6 bases and J by 7 bases, with 13 bases between the two germline ends. This CDR3 comprises 13 residues. The V gene's germline CDR1 is MDHEN and CDR2 SYDVKM. CDR3 loop: CASRIPGRQPQHF. DNA of the CDR3: TGTGCCAGCAGAATTCCGGGTCGCCAGCCCCAGCATTTT.

The V call is TRBV4-2, the J call TRBJ1-5, with no clear D. Germline V gene lookup returns CDR1 LGHNA and CDR2 YNFKEQ. The ends were cut back, 0 bases at V and 5 bases at J, with 11 bases in the middle. There are 15 residues in the CDR3. Written as DNA, the CDR3 is TGTGCCAGCAGCCAAGAAAGAAGAGAAGATCAGCCCCAGCATTTT. This codes for CASSQERREDQPQHF.

This chain uses TRBV6-5 with TRBJ2-1, with 13 bases aligning to TRBD2. Germline values: CDR1 MNHEY, CDR2 SVGAGI. V shed 6 bases and J 10 bases; nucleotides not matched to a gene: 3. This CDR3 contains 13 residues. CDR3 sequence: CASRPTSGGEQFF. As DNA, the CDR3 is TGTGCCAGCAGGCCGACTAGCGGGGGGGAGCAGTTCTTC.

The V call is TRBV19, the J call TRBJ1-1; D gene ambiguous. The CDR3 is made up of 16 amino acids. Trimming shortened V by 1 base and J by 0 bases, and 12 bases separated the two germline ends. The V gene's germline CDR1 is LNHDA and CDR2 SQIVND (reference sequence). CDR3 residues: CASSIVPGRLNTEAFF. CDR3 nucleotides: TGTGCCAGTAGTATAGTCCCCGGGAGACTGAACACTGAAGCTTTCTTT. The full variable domain, its missing parts supplied by reference TRBV19 and TRBJ1-1, is DGGITQSPKYLFRKEGQNVTLSCEQNLNHDAMYWYRQDPGQGLRLIYYSQIVNDFQKGDIAEGYSVSREKKESFPLTVTSAQKNPTAFYLCASSIVPGRLNTEAFFGQGTRLTVV.

The rearrangement links TRBV19 to TRBJ2-3, with TRBD1 matching over 10 bases. This CDR3 has 14 amino acids. After removal of 8 bases from V and 4 bases from J, the junction contained 6 bases not matched to a gene. Germline CDR1 and CDR2: LNHDA and SQIVND (reference sequence). The CDR3 region has the DNA TGTGCCAGTGGGACAGGGGTTGGGCCAGATACGCAGTATTTT. Translating gives CASGTGVGPDTQYF. Together with reference TRBV19 and TRBJ2-3, the CDR3 gives the full variable domain: DGGITQSPKYLFRKEGQNVTLSCEQNLNHDAMYWYRQDPGQGLRLIYYSQIVNDFQKGDIAEGYSVSREKKESFPLTVTSAQKNPTAFYLCASGTGVGPDTQYFGPGTRLTVL.

The rearrangement uses TRBV6-6 and TRBJ2-4, with D maybe TRBD1 (5 bases). Per germline, CDR1 MNHNY and CDR2 SVGAGI (reference sequence). This CDR3 contains 13 residues. V shed 7 bases and J shed 0 bases, with 7 bases lying between them. This CDR3 reads CASIDRAKNIQYF. DNA of the CDR3: TGTGCCAGCATTGACAGAGCCAAAAACATTCAGTACTTC.

This clone came up once. This rearrangement joins TRBV28 to TRBJ1-5, with 9 bases identical to TRBD1. The V and J ends lost 5 bases and 12 bases, in that order; junction bases with no gene match: 8. Germline V CDR1 and CDR2: MDHEN, SYDVKM. This CDR3 is 13 amino acids long. CDR3 nucleotide sequence: TGTGCCAGCAGTATCTGGACAGGGGAGCTCCAGCATTTT. Its protein is CASSIWTGELQHF.

The J gene is TRBJ2-4, the V gene TRBV12-2; the D segment call TRBD1 is taken from the table without a DNA check. TRBV12-2 is a documented pseudogene. The CDR3 is made up of 19 amino acids. As DNA, the CDR3 is TGTGCAAGTCGCTTAGCCCCGAATTTGGGGGCGCAGGACAAAAACATTCAGTACTTC. It is translated as CASRLAPNLGAQDKNIQYF.

The chain carries TRBV6-1 and TRBJ2-5; 9 nucleotides line up with TRBD1. The end of the DNA fits TRBJ2-7 better, so the J call may be wrong. The CDR3 is 15 amino acids. The germline V gene has CDR1 MNHNS and CDR2 SASEGT. CDR3 sequence reads: CASSETGGAVYEQYF. The CDR3 nucleotides read TGTGCCAGCAGCGAAACAGGGGGCGCGGTCTACGAGCAGTACTTC.

The chain carries TRBV28 and TRBJ1-6, with 7 nucleotides matching TRBD1. This CDR3 has 15 amino acids. V shed 7 bases and J 7 bases; nucleotides not matched to a gene: 10. The V gene's germline CDR1 is MDHEN and CDR2 SYDVKM. This CDR3 is CASTEAGQQNSPLHF. As DNA, the CDR3 is TGTGCCAGCACTGAGGCGGGACAGCAAAATTCACCCCTCCACTTT. Supplemented by reference TRBV28 and TRBJ1-6, the full variable domain reads DVKVTQSSRYLVKRTGEKVFLECVQDMDHENMFWYRQDPGLGLRLIYFSYDVKMKEKGDIPEGYSVSREKKERFSLILESASTNQTSMYLCASTEAGQQNSPLHFGNGTRLTVT.

The rearrangement links TRBV7-8 to TRBJ2-7, with D hard to call. This CDR3 region has 12 residues. CDR1 and CDR2 (germline): SGHVS, FQNEAQ. The ends were cut back, 3 bases at V and 0 bases at J, with 3 bases in the middle. As DNA, the CDR3 is TGTGCCAGCAGCTTGAGCTCCTACGAGCAGTACTTC. This sequence encodes CASSLSSYEQYF. Together with reference TRBV7-8 and TRBJ2-7, the CDR3 gives the full variable domain: GAGVSQSPRYKVAKRGQDVALRCDPISGHVSLFWYQQALGQGPEFLTYFQNEAQLDKSGLPSDRFFAERPEGSVSTLKIQRTQQEDSAVYLCASSLSSYEQYFGPGTRLTVT.

J is TRBJ2-2 and V is TRBV10-2, with D perhaps TRBD1 (5 bases). The CDR3 sequence is 15 residues long. V was clipped by 6 bases and J by 1 base, with 12 bases between them. The germline V gene encodes CDR1 WSHSY and CDR2 SAAADI. The CDR3 sequence is CASREGVGNTGELFF. The CDR3 nucleotides read TGCGCCAGCAGGGAAGGGGTAGGGAACACCGGGGAGCTGTTTTTT.